This TCR beta chain was captured in a study of a mutant IDH1 vaccine in newly diagnosed glioma. About the study: Following radiotherapy alone, or alongside temozolomide cycles, vaccination was started after an interval of 4-6 weeks.

With respect to this clone: What it binds is not known.

The CDR3 sequence is 12 residues long. V dropped 6 bases and J dropped 2; count of bases not matched to a gene: 1. CDR1 and CDR2 (germline): MNHEY, SMNVEV (reference sequence). Some clones are missing from TCRdb's copy, which holds only in-frame ones; the method was immunoSEQ multiplex PCR. This table has under 95,000 clones, over 75% appearing once. Time point indicated: week 5, during vaccination. Alongside topical imiquimod, each dose of vaccine comprised 300 ug of mutant IDH1 20-mer peptide. The source was PBMCs, collected from a glioma patient whose treatment included an IDH1 peptide vaccine. This sequence was found in a woman in her 50s with glioma. The chain links TRBV27 to TRBJ2-7; 7 bases are a match to TRBD1. CDR3 sequence (DNA): TGTGCCAGCAGAGGGACAGCCTACGAGCAGTACTTC. It codes for CASRGTAYEQYF.